A single T cell receptor (beta chain) is shown here with its context. Its recognized antigen is unknown. No quality values exist for individual bases; no much larger clone is one base distant. To sequence the TCRbeta CDR3 region, genomic DNA was isolated from the sorted cells. The immunoSEQ Assay was used for sequencing of TCRbeta CDR3 regions. The immuneACCESS repertoire file appears here via TCRdb, limited to in-frame rearrangements. These files lack a portion of the clones; in checked studies, under half of the deficit traces to unresolved V genes, and the cause of the others is not known. This sample is represented by 25,000 to 35,000 clones; approximately 89% of them were singletons. The ten biggest clones cover roughly a tenth of the sample. Patients with a history of autoimmune disease or receiving systemic immunosuppression were excluded from the trial. Peripheral blood for TCR sequencing was collected from all dose cohorts at baseline, on cycle 4 day 1, and on cycle 7 day 1. The samples were drawn from a first-in-human, open-label, multicenter phase I dose-escalation trial of ivuxolimab. The trial enrolled adults with locally advanced or metastatic head and neck squamous cell, hepatocellular, melanoma or renal cell carcinoma. CD4+ and CD8+ T cells were sorted separately from peripheral blood before TCR sequencing.

Counted from cysteine to phenylalanine, this CDR3 has 15 amino acids. Only the CDR3 DNA is retained, 45 bases long and in frame from the first base. V is reduced by 1 base and J by 0 bases, leaving a spacing of 7 bases between them. Looking up the germline V gene yields CDR1 SGHNT and CDR2 YENEEA. This entry comes from a study of OX40 agonist ivuxolimab in advanced cancers. With respect to the entire study: Ivuxolimab was a fully human IgG2 agonistic monoclonal antibody targeting the costimulatory receptor OX40 (CD134). Intravenous ivuxolimab was administered to patients every 2 weeks at six dose levels: 0.01, 0.1, 0.3, 1.5, 3 and 10 mg/kg. Among the 50 to 55 dose-escalation patients, approximately 20 had hepatocellular carcinoma, about 15 melanoma, 9 renal cell carcinoma and 9 head and neck cancer. A male proportion of 70% to 90% and a mean age of roughly 55 years, ranging from roughly 23 to 80, were recorded for the dose-escalation cohort. Prior anti-PD-1, anti-PD-L1 or anti-CTLA-4 therapy was permitted, and 30% to 50% of dose-escalation patients had received checkpoint inhibitors. Three dose-escalation patients achieved partial responses, one with hepatocellular carcinoma and two with cutaneous melanoma. Peripheral TCRbeta sequencing aimed to test whether ivuxolimab altered TCR sequence diversity and caused clonal T-cell expansion. The paper covers the monotherapy dose-escalation part of the phase I ivuxolimab trial, which included N = 52 patients.

The full study reports these points: In the 0.1-3.0 mg/kg groups, partial responders were among the patients with the lowest normalized peripheral clonal expansion, particularly in CD8+ T cells. Low levels of normalized T-cell clonal expansion were also seen in some nonresponding patients. Which antigens the clonally expanded peripheral T cells were specific for was not determined. On average, CD8+ T cells showed more expanded clones than CD4+ T cells after ivuxolimab. At doses from 0.1 to 3.0 mg/kg, clonal expansion was seen in both CD4+ and CD8+ blood T cells between baseline and week 6.

Sequences were derived from CD4+ or CD8+ T cells sorted from blood, sampled in a trial of the OX40 agonist ivuxolimab. The receptor comes from an adult with an advanced solid tumor such as melanoma, head and neck, liver or kidney cancer. The V and J genes are TRBV11-3 and TRBJ2-1, with TRBD2 perhaps the D gene, on 5 matching bases. The CDR3 amino acid sequence is: CASSLGGSSYNEQFF. The sequenced DNA is TGTGCCAGCAGCTTAGGAGGGAGCTCCTACAATGAGCAGTTCTTC.